Listed below are T cell receptor beta chains from one sample, sequenced in a study of shared clonotypes between healthy human individuals. Sequencing was performed with immunoSEQ multiplex PCR; in TCRdb, only in-frame clones are kept and a portion is missing. The table includes approximately 2.3 million clones, more than 85% detected once. What was sequenced was naive CD4+ T cells from PBMCs. The receptors shown here come from a man between 18 and 29 years old in good health. Some clones in this sample may be carry-over from other donors' samples. CDR3s include the opening cysteine and the closing phenylalanine or tryptophan.

j_call v_call cdr3_aa
TRBJ1-2 TRBV4-3 CASSPRTGSDYGYTF
TRBJ2-2 TRBV7-8 CASSSIRAGELFF
TRBJ2-2 TRBV29-1 CSAVGGSLNTGELFF
TRBJ1-2 TRBV30 CAWRFREGYTF
TRBJ2-5 TRBV4-1 CASSQDGAGLAETQYF
TRBJ1-4 TRBV29-1 CSVEWGVGGPGEKLFF
TRBJ1-4 TRBV6-6 CASSFTGSGKLFF
TRBJ2-1 TRBV5-6 CASSSTGGPYNEQFF
TRBJ1-2 TRBV4-1 CASSQEGAGLDYGYTF
TRBJ2-3 TRBV19 CASSIEIVGQRYF
TRBJ2-3 TRBV7-6 CASSLGVGTPGDTQYF
TRBJ2-5 TRBV19 CASTPRARQETQYF
TRBJ1-5 TRBV18 CASSPMGEGSNQPQHF
TRBJ2-7 TRBV11-2 CASSLGPGQGAGEQYF
TRBJ2-3 TRBV25-1 CASRVPVGDTQYF
TRBJ2-3 TRBV7-3 CASSSGGSSTDTQYF
TRBJ2-1 TRBV27 CASSRARVSGRGGHNEQFF
TRBJ1-5 TRBV28 CASSLRWAGKDQPQHF
TRBJ1-4 TRBV10-3 CAISPQGANEKLFF
TRBJ1-2 TRBV7-9 CASSLMKGYGYTF
TRBJ1-1 TRBV28 CASRPNRNTEAFF
TRBJ2-7 TRBV11-2 CASSLDRAEAHEQYF
TRBJ1-5 TRBV10-2 CASSDGPGQGDQPQHF
TRBJ2-5 TRBV6-1 CASSEASGSFVSETQYF
TRBJ2-3 TRBV30 CAWSASKTARSTDTQYF
TRBJ2-2 TRBV30 CAWGGLASYSGELFF
TRBJ1-1 TRBV11-2 CASSLQGTSTEAFF
TRBJ2-3 TRBV2 CASSGGAGDTQYF
TRBJ1-5 TRBV19 CASSILRGQPQHF
TRBJ1-2 TRBV30 CACLVVEKDYGYTF
TRBJ2-7 TRBV7-2 CASSLVGVEQYF
TRBJ2-2 TRBV6-1 CASRPTTTRTGELFF
TRBJ2-1 TRBV6-5 CASSYEGGMGYNEQFF
TRBJ2-5 TRBV7-8 CASTAAQETQYF
TRBJ2-7 TRBV4-1 CASSQDLRNNSYEQYF
TRBJ1-2 TRBV4-3 CASSHYRQTNYGYTF
TRBJ2-7 TRBV30 CAWRVDSYEQYF
TRBJ2-1 TRBV4-3 CASSQDSGWRISYNEQFF
TRBJ2-7 TRBV28 CASSTHRGNWYF
TRBJ2-2 TRBV7-3 CASSLTRTNTGELFF
TRBJ1-5 TRBV7-2 CASSPGQLQPQHF
TRBJ1-1 TRBV28 CASSSDREAFF